This T cell receptor (beta chain) was captured by sequencing in a study of T cells expressing NK-cell markers. Overall study findings and caveats: The HCMV specificity of the expanded NKG2C+ T cell clones stayed unresolved. Dominant NKG2C+ clonotypes accounted for roughly 1.0-7.0% of CD8+ T cells in a handful of donors. Several of the donors also had these clonotypes leading their CD3+CD56-NKG2C+ fraction.

The TCR beta cDNA came from 5'RACE template switching with UMIs. TCRdb reanalyzed the 5' RACE reads and collapses them to one entry per CDR3 protein, without DNA. This sample's table reports some 600,000 distinct CDR3 sequences. The CDR3 runs 11 residues. The germline CDR1 and CDR2 sequences are SQVTM and ANQGSEA. With respect to this clonotype: The antigen is undetermined.

This clonotype originated in a man aged 18 to 30 in good health. The specimen sequenced was blood T cells: a sorted CD56 or NKG2C T cell subset, CD4+ or CD8+ T cells, or bulk PBMC T cells (not recorded which). The chain employs TRBV29-1 and TRBJ1-1. The CDR3 is CSVEEEWEAFF.